These 2 T cell receptor beta chains share one sample of origin, sequenced in a study of blood T cell repertoires in COVID-19. Clones were sequenced by immunoSEQ multiplex PCR, and TCRdb holds only the in-frame ones, with some missing. Among under 80,000 clones listed, approximately 90% were seen once. The sample consisted of peripheral blood. The receptor set was obtained from a man in his sixties or seventies with active COVID-19.

A single count supports this clone. The J gene is TRBJ2-7, the V gene TRBV5-1; 7 bases are a match to TRBD2. The V and J ends lost 0 bases and 9 bases, in that order; junction bases with no gene match: 12. Germline V gene sequence: CDR1 SGHRS, CDR2 YFSETQ. This CDR3 spans 15 amino acids. CDR3 DNA: TGCGCCAGCAGCTTGGAGGGGTCTCCTAGCGGTGGGCAGTACTTC. Translating it yields CASSLEGSPSGGQYF.

The chain couples TRBV14 to TRBJ2-1; weak D call: TRBD1 (5 bases). This CDR3 is built from 14 residues. Trimming took off 1 base at V and 4 bases at J, with 8 bases between the two ends. From germline, CDR1 is SGHDN and CDR2 FVKESK. CDR3 protein: CASSQVGPYNEQFF. The CDR3 nucleotides read TGTGCCAGCAGCCAAGTGGGGCCATACAATGAGCAGTTCTTC.